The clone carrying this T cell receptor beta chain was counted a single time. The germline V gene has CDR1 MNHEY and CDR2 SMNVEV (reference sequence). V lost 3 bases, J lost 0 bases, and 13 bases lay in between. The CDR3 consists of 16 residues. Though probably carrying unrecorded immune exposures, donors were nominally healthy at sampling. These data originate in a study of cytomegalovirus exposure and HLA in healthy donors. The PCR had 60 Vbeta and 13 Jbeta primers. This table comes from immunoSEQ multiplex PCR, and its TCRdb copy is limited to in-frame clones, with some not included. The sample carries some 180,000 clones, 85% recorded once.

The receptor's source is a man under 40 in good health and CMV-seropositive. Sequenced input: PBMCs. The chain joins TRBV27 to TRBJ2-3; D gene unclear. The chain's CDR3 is CASSFGPGASTDTQYF. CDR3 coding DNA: TGTGCCAGCAGTTTTGGGCCCGGCGCTAGCACAGATACGCAGTATTTT.